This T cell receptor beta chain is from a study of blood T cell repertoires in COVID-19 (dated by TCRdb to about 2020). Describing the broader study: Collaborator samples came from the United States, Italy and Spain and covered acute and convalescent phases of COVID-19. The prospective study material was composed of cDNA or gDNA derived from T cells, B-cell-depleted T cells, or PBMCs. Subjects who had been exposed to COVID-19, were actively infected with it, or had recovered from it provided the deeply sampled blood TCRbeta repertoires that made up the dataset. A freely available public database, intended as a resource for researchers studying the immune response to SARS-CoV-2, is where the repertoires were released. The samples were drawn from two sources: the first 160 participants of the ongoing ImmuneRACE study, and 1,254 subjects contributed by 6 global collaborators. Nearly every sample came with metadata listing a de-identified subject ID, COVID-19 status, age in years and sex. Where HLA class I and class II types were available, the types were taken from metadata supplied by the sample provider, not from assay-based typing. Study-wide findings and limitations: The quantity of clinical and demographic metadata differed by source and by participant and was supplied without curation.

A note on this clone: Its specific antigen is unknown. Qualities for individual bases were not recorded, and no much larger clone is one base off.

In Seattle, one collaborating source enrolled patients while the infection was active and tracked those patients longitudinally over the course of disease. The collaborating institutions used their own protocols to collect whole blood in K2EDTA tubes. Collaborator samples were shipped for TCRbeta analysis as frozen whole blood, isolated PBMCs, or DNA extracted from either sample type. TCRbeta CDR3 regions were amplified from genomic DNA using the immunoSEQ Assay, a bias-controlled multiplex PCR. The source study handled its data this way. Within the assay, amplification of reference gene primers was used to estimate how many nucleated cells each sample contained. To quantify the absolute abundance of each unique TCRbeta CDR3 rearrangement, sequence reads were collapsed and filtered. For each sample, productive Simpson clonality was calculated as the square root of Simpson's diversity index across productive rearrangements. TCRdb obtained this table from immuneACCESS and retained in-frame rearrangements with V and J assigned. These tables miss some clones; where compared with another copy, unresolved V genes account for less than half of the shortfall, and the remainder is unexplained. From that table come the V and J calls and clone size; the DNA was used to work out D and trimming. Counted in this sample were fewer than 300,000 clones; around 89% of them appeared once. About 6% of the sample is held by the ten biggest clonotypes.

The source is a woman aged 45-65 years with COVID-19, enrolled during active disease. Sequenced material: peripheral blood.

CDR3 reads: CASSAEDTLAKNIQYF. The sequence in DNA is TGTGCCAGCAGCGCAGAAGACACGTTAGCCAAAAACATTCAGTACTTC. The sequence links TRBV5-4 to TRBJ2-4, with the D gene not clear enough to name. The germline V gene (reference sequence) yields SGHNT for CDR1 and YYREEE for CDR2. The CDR3 has 16 amino acids, counting the end cysteine and phenylalanine. The only DNA kept is the CDR3, 48 bases in frame from the first base. V gives up 4 bases and J gives up 0 bases, and the segment between their germline ends measures 14 bases. The entire variable domain, with the stretches around the CDR3 drawn from the reference TRBV5-4 and TRBJ2-4 proteins, is ETGVTQSPTHLIKTRGQQVTLRCSSQSGHNTVSWYQQALGQGPQFIFQYYREEENGRGNFPPRFSGLQFPNYSSELNVNALELDDSALYLCASSAEDTLAKNIQYFGAGTRLSVL.